What follows are 26 T cell receptor beta chains derived from one specimen sequenced in a study of blood T cells in healthy people across ages. Sample-barcoded 5' priming and a J-beta primer mix drove a second PCR of about 6 to 12 cycles. TCRdb redid the calling of the 5' RACE reads with MiXCR, one entry per CDR3 protein. The table lists approximately 800,000 distinct CDR3 sequences, roughly three fifths of them singletons. Input material: blood. The receptors derive from a man aged 35 to 55 in good health.

The chain is built from TRBV28 and TRBJ2-1; TRBD1 matches at 8 bases. CDR3 length equals 15 residues. V shed 10 bases and J 10 bases; nucleotides not matched to a gene: 18. CDR1 and CDR2 from the germline V gene are MDHEN and SYDVKM. The CDR3 DNA sequence: TGTGCCAACACCGCCAGGACAGGGCTCCTTCGGGAGCAGTTCTTC. Encoded protein: CANTARTGLLREQFF.

The CDR3 region has the DNA TGTGCCAGCAGCCCCCAGAACCCCCAGGGGGCCTTTTTTAACTATGGCTACACCTTC. This translates into CASSPQNPQGAFFNYGYTF. The chain couples TRBV3-1 to TRBJ1-2; 8 nucleotides agree with TRBD1. The trim removed 4 bases at V and 1 base at J, leaving 17 bases unmatched. The CDR3 runs 19 residues. Germline values: CDR1 LGHDT, CDR2 YNNKEL (reference sequence).

The V gene is TRBV6-5, the J gene TRBJ2-3, with a weak D call TRBD2 (5 bases). The ends were cut back, 3 bases at V and 9 bases at J, with 19 bases in the middle. Germline CDR1 reads MNHEY; CDR2 reads SVGAGI. This CDR3 region has 15 residues. This CDR3 is CASSYKSVWESTQYF. The CDR3 bases are TGTGCCAGCAGTTATAAGTCGGTGTGGGAGTCAACGCAGTATTTT.

The genes are TRBV7-2 and TRBJ2-3; a possible D gene is TRBD2 (6 bases). The CDR3 has 15 amino acids. V lost 9 bases, J lost 1 base, and 17 bases lay in between. CDR1 is SGHTA and CDR2 is FQGNSA in the germline V gene. CDR3 amino acids: CASTSRASGTDTQYF. The CDR3 nucleotides are TGTGCCAGTACCAGCAGGGCTAGCGGCACAGATACGCAGTATTTT. The entire variable domain, with the rest obtained from reference TRBV7-2 and TRBJ2-3, is as follows: GAGVSQSPSNKVTEKGKDVELRCDPISGHTALYWYRQSLGQGLEFLIYFQGNSAPDKSGLPSDRFSAERTGGSVSTLTIQRTQQEDSAVYLCASTSRASGTDTQYFGPGTRLTVL.

This chain connects TRBV28 to TRBJ2-1; 9 nucleotides match TRBD2. J lost 8 bases, V lost 6 bases, and 11 bases had no gene match. The germline V gene encodes CDR1 MDHEN and CDR2 SYDVKM. The CDR3 is 15 residues long. The CDR3 nucleotides are TGTGCCAGCAGAAGAAGTAGCGGGGGTCTTGATGAGCAGTTCTTC. Protein sequence: CASRRSSGGLDEQFF.

The chain links TRBV9 to TRBJ2-3, with D hard to call. V was clipped by 3 bases and J by 9 bases, with 11 bases between them. CDR1 is SGDLS and CDR2 is YYNGEE in the germline V gene. The CDR3 loop spans 12 amino acids. CDR3 in DNA: TGTGCCAGCAGCGCCGACCGAGAGACGCAGTATTTT. This codes for CASSADRETQYF.

The rearrangement links TRBV28 to TRBJ1-2, with D tentatively TRBD1 (6 bases). Trimming removed 1 base from V and 3 bases from J, with 12 bases in between. Germline CDR1 reads MDHEN; CDR2 reads SYDVKM. CDR3 size: 15 residues. For the CDR3, the DNA is TGTGCCAGCAGTTTATTGGGGGCCGGGCACTATGGCTACACCTTC. It specifies CASSLLGAGHYGYTF.

There are many counts of this clonotype. V is TRBV7-2 and J is TRBJ2-5; tentative D call: TRBD1 (6 bases). This CDR3 is built from 16 residues. Germline CDR1 is SGHTA and CDR2 is FQGNSA. V was cut by 1 base and J by 2 bases, with 14 bases left in between. The CDR3 nucleotides are TGTGCCAGCAGCTTAGATGGGGGTAGGGGGCAAGAGACCCAGTACTTC. Protein product: CASSLDGGRGQETQYF. Filled out from reference TRBV7-2 and TRBJ2-5, the complete variable domain reads GAGVSQSPSNKVTEKGKDVELRCDPISGHTALYWYRQSLGQGLEFLIYFQGNSAPDKSGLPSDRFSAERTGGSVSTLTIQRTQQEDSAVYLCASSLDGGRGQETQYFGPGTRLLVL.

This clonotype has more than one count but fewer than ten. The V call is TRBV20-1, the J call TRBJ2-5; possibly TRBD1 for D (6 bases). Germline CDR1 and CDR2: DFQATT and SNEGSKA (reference sequence). The CDR3 loop spans 14 amino acids. V was clipped by 0 bases and J by 4 bases, with 12 bases between them. For the CDR3, the DNA is TGCAGTGCTAGAGAAACAGGGCTGGGAGAGACCCAGTACTTC. Protein product: CSARETGLGETQYF.

The chain couples TRBV5-6 to TRBJ2-1; D is unclear. The J call is in doubt because the DNA end fits TRBJ2-7 better. The CDR3 length is 16 residues. Germline V gene data show CDR1 as SGHDT and CDR2 as YYEEEE. The CDR3 DNA reads as TGTGCCAGCAGTTTACCGGCGAGAAGGGTTTACAATGAGCAGTACTTC. It is translated as CASSLPARRVYNEQYF.

The rearrangement uses TRBV28 and TRBJ2-7, with 7 positions matching TRBD2. The V gene's germline CDR1 is MDHEN and CDR2 SYDVKM. V trimming: 6 bases; J trimming: 6 bases; junction bases outside the gene matches: 14. The CDR3 sequence is 15 residues long. CDR3 DNA: TGTGCCAGCAGCCTAGCGGCACTCAATAAGGGCGAGCAGTACTTC. This encodes CASSLAALNKGEQYF.

V usage is TRBV7-2 and J usage is TRBJ1-5; D gene uncertain. The CDR3 is made up of 15 amino acids. Trimming removed 5 bases at V and 0 bases at J, with 11 bases between. The V gene's germline CDR1 is SGHTA and CDR2 FQGNSA. The CDR3 DNA is TGTGCCAGCAGCCCAGCTGCAGTTAGCAATCAGCCCCAGCATTTT. Protein product: CASSPAAVSNQPQHF.

This sequence joins TRBV6-1 and TRBJ2-7; D is possibly TRBD2 (6 bases). Germline V lookup: CDR1 MNHNS, CDR2 SASEGT. CDR3 size: 13 residues. Trimming shortened V by 3 bases and J by 9 bases, and 15 bases separated the two germline ends. The CDR3 protein is CASSELGTQWQYF. CDR3 DNA: TGTGCCAGCAGTGAGCTCGGGACTCAGTGGCAGTACTTC.

The V gene is TRBV13, the J gene TRBJ1-1; D is undetermined. V was cut by 5 bases and J by 4 bases, with 14 bases left in between. This CDR3 comprises 14 residues. From germline, CDR1 is PRHDT and CDR2 FYEKMQ (reference sequence). The CDR3 loop reads CASSIPAGFTEAFF. The CDR3 DNA sequence: TGTGCCAGCAGCATCCCCGCGGGATTCACTGAAGCTTTCTTT.

V gene TRBV4-1 combines with J gene TRBJ2-4; D is uncertain. Trimming took off 0 bases at V and 7 bases at J, with 13 bases between the two ends. Germline CDR1 reads MGHRA; CDR2 reads YSYEKL. CDR3 length: 15 amino acids. The CDR3, as DNA: TGCGCCAGCAGCCAAGAAGGAACCATTGGGAACATTCAGTACTTC. It translates to CASSQEGTIGNIQYF.

The chain joins TRBV7-8 to TRBJ1-6, with D tentatively TRBD1 (5 bases). The length of the CDR3 is 15 residues. The V end was cut by 5 bases, the J end by 10 bases, with 18 bases between. Germline V CDR1 and CDR2: SGHVS, FQNEAQ. The CDR3 loop reads CASSLSYRGESPLHF. CDR3 nucleotide sequence: TGTGCCAGCAGCCTAAGTTATCGAGGGGAGTCACCCCTCCACTTT.

The rearrangement uses TRBV6-5 and TRBJ1-6; D remains unclear. V was clipped by 0 bases and J by 0 bases, with 12 bases between them. Per the germline V gene, CDR1 is MNHEY and CDR2 is SVGAGI. The CDR3 runs to 18 residues. In DNA, the CDR3 is TGTGCCAGCAGTTACTCTACGCCCGGGAGCTCCTATAATTCACCCCTCCACTTT. This codes for CASSYSTPGSSYNSPLHF.

This clonotype was seen more than once but under ten times. The chain has TRBV2 and TRBJ2-5; D gene ambiguous. The J call may be incorrect, as the DNA end agrees better with TRBJ2-7. The CDR3 has 11 residues. Germline V lookup: CDR1 SNHLY, CDR2 FYNNEI. The CDR3: CASSKGNEQYF. The CDR3 nucleotides are TGTGCCAGCTCTAAGGGTAACGAGCAGTACTTC.

This clonotype occurred a few times. This chain links TRBV6-1 with TRBJ2-4, with 7 bases fitting TRBD2. Trimming at V came to 2 bases and at J to 4 bases, leaving 2 bases not matched to a gene. Germline CDR1 reads MNHNS; CDR2 reads SASEGT. The CDR3 runs 14 residues. The CDR3 DNA reads TGTGCCAGCAGTGAACCAGCGGGAAAAAACATTCAGTACTTC. It yields the protein CASSEPAGKNIQYF.

With regard to this clonotype: Sequence at one end of the junction differs from germline and may be a read error. V usage is TRBV28 and J usage is TRBJ2-4; D not certain. This CDR3 has 14 residues. Germline V lookup: CDR1 MDHEN, CDR2 SYDVKM. CDR3 amino acids: CASSPPSAKNIQYF. Written as DNA, the CDR3 is TGTGCCAGCTCCCCTCCGTCGGCCAAAAACATCCAGTACTTC.

This chain connects TRBV6-6 to TRBJ2-5; 12 bases fit TRBD1. The end of the DNA aligns better with TRBJ2-7, so the J call may be wrong. This CDR3 comprises 14 residues. Germline V CDR1 and CDR2: MNHNY, SVGAGI (reference sequence). The CDR3, as DNA: TGTGCCAGCGGGACGGGACAGGGGGCGTTCGAGCAGTACTTC. It specifies CASGTGQGAFEQYF.

This rearrangement joins TRBV6-1 to TRBJ1-2; weak D call: TRBD1 (5 bases). This CDR3 spans 13 amino acids. Looked up from germline, CDR1 is MNHNS and CDR2 is SASEGT. Trimming took off 8 bases at V and 3 bases at J, with 13 bases between the two ends. CDR3 DNA: TGTGCCAGCGGTAAGGGGCGCGACTATGGCTACACCTTC. This translates into CASGKGRDYGYTF.

This clonotype was counted only a few times. This rearrangement joins TRBV12-3 or TRBV12-4 to TRBJ2-5; 11 nucleotides agree with TRBD2. The V gene end was trimmed by 7 bases and the J gene end by 2 bases; junction bases not matched to a gene: 9. The CDR3 consists of 16 residues. DNA for the CDR3: TGTGCCAGCACTGGGGGACTAGCGGCCAATCAAGAGACCCAGTACTTC. This sequence encodes CASTGGLAANQETQYF.

The chain employs TRBV27 and TRBJ2-1, with D unresolved. CDR1 and CDR2 (germline): MNHEY, SMNVEV (reference sequence). The CDR3 has 13 residues. Trimming removed 0 bases from V and 7 bases from J, with 7 bases in between. CDR3 DNA sequence: TGTGCCAGCAGTTTATCGCGACAAAATGAGCAGTTCTTC. Amino acid sequence: CASSLSRQNEQFF.

This clonotype was seen just once. This sequence joins TRBV27 and TRBJ2-1, with 8 bases aligning to TRBD2. This CDR3 is built from 17 residues. Germline V gene lookup returns CDR1 MNHEY and CDR2 SMNVEV (reference sequence). Trimming at V came to 5 bases and at J to 1 base, leaving 10 bases not matched to a gene. The CDR3 DNA sequence: TGTGCCAGCAGTATGAACAGAGCGGGAGTTTCCTACAATGAGCAGTTCTTC. It specifies CASSMNRAGVSYNEQFF.

V and J are TRBV12-3 or TRBV12-4 and TRBJ1-2; TRBD1 matches at 7 bases. Losses at the gene ends were 5 bases for V and 5 bases for J; bases not matched to a gene: 2. CDR3 length: 12 residues. In nucleotides, the CDR3 is TGTGCCAGCAGTGGGACAGCTTATGGCTACACCTTC. Amino acids: CASSGTAYGYTF.